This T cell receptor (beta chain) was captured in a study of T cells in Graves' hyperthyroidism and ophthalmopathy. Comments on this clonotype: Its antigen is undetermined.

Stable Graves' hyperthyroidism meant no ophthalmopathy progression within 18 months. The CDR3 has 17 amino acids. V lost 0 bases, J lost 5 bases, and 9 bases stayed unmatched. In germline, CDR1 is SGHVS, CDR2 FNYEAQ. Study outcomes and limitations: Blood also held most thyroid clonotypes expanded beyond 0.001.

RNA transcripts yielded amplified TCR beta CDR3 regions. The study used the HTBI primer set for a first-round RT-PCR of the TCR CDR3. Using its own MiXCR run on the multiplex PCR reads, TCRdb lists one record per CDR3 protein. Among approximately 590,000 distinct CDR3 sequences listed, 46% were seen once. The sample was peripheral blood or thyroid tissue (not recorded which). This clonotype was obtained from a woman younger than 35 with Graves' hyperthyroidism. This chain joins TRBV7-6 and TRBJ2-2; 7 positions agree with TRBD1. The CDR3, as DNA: TGTGCCAGCAGCTTAGCGTATAGCCCAGGGGGAACCGGGGAGCTGTTTTTT. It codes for CASSLAYSPGGTGELFF.